This is a list of T cell receptor beta chains from one sample in a study of blood T cell repertoires in COVID-19. TCRdb keeps only in-frame clones here, not all; method: immunoSEQ multiplex PCR. There are approximately 120,000 clones in the sample; 85% to 90% occur only once, and over 1.5% lies in the top ten. The sample was peripheral blood. The receptors were sampled from a human donor in a cohort sampled during active COVID-19. Both conserved end residues are part of each CDR3. The D gene is left open where the match is weak. Clone size is shown for a subset of rows, as once, few, many or a class of expanded clone.

j_call	v_call	clone_size	d_call	cdr3_aa	cdr3_nt
TRBJ2-3	TRBV7-9	-	-	CASSRVVTHTDTQYF	TGTGCCAGCAGCAGAGTCGTGACACACACAGATACGCAGTATTTT
TRBJ1-2	TRBV27	few	TRBD1	CASWDSYGYTF	TGTGCCAGTTGGGACAGCTATGGCTACACCTTC
TRBJ2-4	TRBV11-3	-	-	CASSLQGTNIQYF	TGTGCCAGCAGCTTACAGGGAACAAACATTCAGTACTTC
TRBJ2-7	TRBV19	-	TRBD1	CASSPHRGQRYEQYF	TGTGCCAGTAGTCCTCACAGGGGCCAGAGGTACGAGCAGTACTTC
TRBJ1-1	TRBV5-1	-	TRBD1	CASSPRTGGKAEAFF	TGCGCCAGCAGCCCCAGGACAGGGGGCAAGGCTGAAGCTTTCTTT
TRBJ1-6	TRBV5-5	once	TRBD1	CASSPIPDRVASPLHF	TGTGCCAGCAGCCCGATACCTGACAGGGTGGCTTCACCCCTCCACTTT
TRBJ2-3	TRBV10-2	-	TRBD2	CASRVGAGLRSLPGTDTQYF	TGCGCCAGCAGGGTCGGAGCGGGGTTGCGGTCCTTACCAGGCACAGATACGCAGTATTTT
TRBJ2-2	TRBV6-5	-	-	CASGATGNTGELFF	TGTGCCAGCGGAGCGACAGGGAACACCGGGGAGCTGTTTTTT
TRBJ1-2	TRBV10-3	few	-	CAISEHVTPGGNGYTF	TGTGCCATCAGTGAACATGTGACGCCGGGCGGGAATGGCTACACCTTC
TRBJ2-7	TRBV21-1	-	-	CASSVPGLRVLYEQYF	TGTGCCAGCAGCGTCCCAGGGCTACGAGTCCTATACGAGCAGTACTTC
TRBJ2-7	TRBV24-1	-	-	CATGSGQTYEQYF	TGTGCCACCGGTTCTGGACAGACCTACGAGCAGTACTTC
TRBJ2-7	TRBV6-5	once	TRBD2	CASSLGSGSRYEQYF	TGTGCCAGCAGTCTGGGGAGCGGGAGTCGGTACGAGCAGTACTTC
TRBJ2-1	TRBV6-2/TRBV6-3	-	-	CASSPRGRSNEQFF	TGTGCCAGCAGTCCCCGGGGTAGGTCCAATGAGCAGTTCTTC
TRBJ2-1	TRBV7-7	-	TRBD2	CASSPQRLAGGPNSYNEQFF	TGTGCTAGCAGCCCCCAGAGACTAGCGGGAGGCCCAAACTCCTACAATGAGCAGTTCTTC
TRBJ2-1	TRBV9	-	TRBD2	CASSTRGSGGNNEQFF	TGTGCCAGCAGCACCCGGGGTAGCGGGGGCAACAATGAGCAGTTCTTC
TRBJ2-5	TRBV19	-	TRBD2	CASSIGLAGHSQETQYF	TGTGCCAGTAGTATAGGACTAGCGGGCCACTCCCAAGAGACCCAGTACTTC
TRBJ2-7	TRBV5-1	-	TRBD1	CASSWDSDSGREQYF	TGCGCCAGCAGCTGGGACAGCGACAGCGGACGGGAGCAGTACTTC
TRBJ1-2	TRBV6-5	-	-	CASSFREDGTHGYTF	TGTGCCAGCAGTTTCCGGGAGGACGGAACGCATGGCTACACCTTC
TRBJ1-2	TRBV5-1	once	TRBD1	CASSVDRGPYGYTF	TGCGCCAGCAGCGTGGACAGGGGCCCCTATGGCTACACCTTC
TRBJ2-1	TRBV2	-	TRBD2	CASSRQGLAGSYNEQFF	TGTGCCAGCAGCCGTCAAGGACTAGCGGGCTCCTACAATGAGCAGTTCTTC
TRBJ2-7	TRBV11-2	-	TRBD1	CASSRGTGDFYEQYF	TGTGCCAGCAGCAGAGGGACAGGGGATTTCTACGAGCAGTACTTC
TRBJ1-2	TRBV27	-	-	CASSPIQGIGYTF	TGTGCCAGCAGTCCGATACAGGGTATTGGCTACACCTTC
TRBJ2-1	TRBV10-1	-	-	CASSEWTDNEQFF	TGCGCCAGCAGTGAGTGGACTGACAATGAGCAGTTCTTC
TRBJ2-7	TRBV11-2	-	TRBD2	CASSPRPAGGPNVLNEQYF	TGTGCCAGCAGCCCGAGACCAGCGGGAGGGCCTAACGTGTTAAACGAGCAGTACTTC
TRBJ2-1	TRBV6-1	-	-	CASSEAGAQQFF	TGTGCCAGCAGTGAAGCGGGGGCCCAGCAGTTCTTC
TRBJ2-7	TRBV7-9	-	-	CASSPGAYEQYF	TGTGCCAGCAGCCCGGGGGCCTACGAGCAGTACTTC
TRBJ2-1	TRBV29-1	-	TRBD1	CSAYRGQDNEQFF	TGCAGCGCGTACAGGGGCCAGGACAATGAGCAGTTCTTC
TRBJ1-1	TRBV7-2	-	-	CASSLGGRVNTEAFF	TGTGCCAGCAGCTTAGGGGGCAGAGTGAACACTGAAGCTTTCTTT
TRBJ1-5	TRBV7-2	-	TRBD1	CASSPRTGHQHF	TGTGCCAGCAGCCCTCGGACAGGGCACCAGCATTTT
TRBJ2-1	TRBV6-5	-	-	CASSPEAVRNEQFF	TGTGCCAGCAGTCCCGAGGCGGTTCGGAATGAGCAGTTCTTC
TRBJ2-7	TRBV7-9	few	TRBD2	CASSRTSGYEQYF	TGTGCCAGCAGCAGGACTAGCGGATACGAGCAGTACTTC
TRBJ1-6	TRBV6-5	-	-	CASRTAVGGSLHF	TGTGCCAGCAGGACCGCGGTGGGAGGGTCCCTCCACTTT
TRBJ1-6	TRBV28	-	-	CASSLEDSPLHF	TGTGCCAGCAGTTTAGAGGATTCACCCCTCCACTTT
TRBJ2-3	TRBV28	-	TRBD2	CASSLRSGVLDTQYF	TGTGCCAGCAGTCTTCGAAGCGGGGTGTTAGATACGCAGTATTTT
TRBJ2-3	TRBV28	-	-	CASSSSLREANGSGTQYF	TGTGCCAGCAGTTCATCTCTTAGGGAGGCCAACGGGAGCGGTACGCAGTATTTT
TRBJ1-5	TRBV6-5	once	TRBD1	CASRGDRGLGQPQHF	TGTGCCAGCAGAGGGGACAGGGGGCTAGGTCAGCCCCAGCATTTT
TRBJ2-1	TRBV5-4	-	TRBD2	CASSPLAGEATEQFF	TGTGCCAGCAGCCCCTTAGCGGGAGAGGCCACTGAGCAGTTCTTC
TRBJ2-7	TRBV6-1	-	TRBD1	CASSEDTGTGGFEQYF	TGTGCCAGCAGTGAAGACACCGGGACAGGGGGCTTCGAGCAGTACTTC
TRBJ2-3	TRBV5-4	-	-	CASSSTGLSVADTQYF	TGTGCCAGCAGCAGTACCGGACTATCGGTTGCAGATACGCAGTATTTT
TRBJ1-2	TRBV18	-	TRBD1	CASSRDRSYGYTF	TGTGCCAGCTCACGGGACAGGTCATACGGCTACACCTTC
TRBJ2-7	TRBV3-1/TRBV3-2	-	-	CASSQDARGGEQYF	TGTGCCAGCAGCCAAGATGCCAGGGGAGGGGAGCAGTACTTC
TRBJ1-5	TRBV27	-	-	CASSLTVNQPQHF	TGTGCCAGCAGTTTAACAGTCAATCAGCCCCAGCATTTT
TRBJ1-1	TRBV29-1	-	TRBD1	CSVTRGQSTEAFF	TGCAGCGTGACCAGGGGGCAGAGCACTGAAGCTTTCTTT
TRBJ2-1	TRBV11-2	-	TRBD2	CASSSKREGLYNEQFF	TGTGCCAGCAGCTCAAAGCGGGAGGGCCTCTACAATGAGCAGTTCTTC
TRBJ1-2	TRBV4-1	-	-	CASSQEGRGDGYTF	TGCGCCAGCAGCCAAGAGGGCAGGGGCGATGGCTACACCTTC
TRBJ2-7	TRBV19	-	TRBD1	CATVGDRGHEQYF	TGTGCCACCGTAGGGGACAGGGGGCACGAGCAGTACTTC
TRBJ2-1	TRBV24-1	few	TRBD1	CATSGRDRPYNEQFF	TGTGCCACCAGTGGACGGGACAGGCCCTACAATGAGCAGTTCTTC
TRBJ2-1	TRBV28	-	-	CASSPTSLEQFF	TGTGCCAGCAGTCCCACTAGCCTTGAGCAGTTCTTC
TRBJ2-7	TRBV3-1/TRBV3-2	-	TRBD2	CASSQALAGVSSYEQYF	TGTGCCAGCAGCCAAGCACTAGCGGGGGTTAGCTCCTACGAGCAGTACTTC
TRBJ2-1	TRBV11-2	once	TRBD2	CASTPVGGVGEQFF	TGTGCCAGCACCCCCGTTGGGGGGGTGGGAGAGCAGTTCTTC
TRBJ1-2	TRBV6-1	-	-	CASSESGGQHYGYTF	TGTGCCAGCAGTGAATCGGGGGGCCAGCACTATGGCTACACCTTC
TRBJ2-7	TRBV7-8	few	TRBD2	CASSLVAGGRYEQYF	TGTGCCAGCAGCTTAGTAGCGGGGGGGAGGTACGAGCAGTACTTC